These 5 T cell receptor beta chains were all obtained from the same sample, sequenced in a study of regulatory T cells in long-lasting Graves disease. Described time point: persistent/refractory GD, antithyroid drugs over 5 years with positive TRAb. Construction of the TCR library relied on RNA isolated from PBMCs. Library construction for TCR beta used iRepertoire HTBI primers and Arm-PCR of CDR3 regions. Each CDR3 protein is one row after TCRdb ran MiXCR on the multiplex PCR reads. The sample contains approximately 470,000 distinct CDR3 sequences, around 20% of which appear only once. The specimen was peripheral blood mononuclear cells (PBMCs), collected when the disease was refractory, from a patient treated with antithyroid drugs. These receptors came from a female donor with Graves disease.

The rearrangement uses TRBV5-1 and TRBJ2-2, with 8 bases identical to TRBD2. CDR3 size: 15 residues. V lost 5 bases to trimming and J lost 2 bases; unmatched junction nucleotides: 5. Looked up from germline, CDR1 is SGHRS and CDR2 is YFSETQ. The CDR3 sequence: CASRPGLVNTGELFF. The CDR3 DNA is TGCGCCAGCAGGCCGGGACTAGTAAACACCGGGGAGCTGTTTTTT.

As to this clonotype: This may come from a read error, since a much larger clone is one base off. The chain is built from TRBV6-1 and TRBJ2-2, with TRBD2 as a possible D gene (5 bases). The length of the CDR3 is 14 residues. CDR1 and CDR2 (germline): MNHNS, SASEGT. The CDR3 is CASNHQVNTGELSF. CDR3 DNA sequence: TGTGCCAGCAATCACCAAGTGAACACCGGGGAGCTGTCTTTT.

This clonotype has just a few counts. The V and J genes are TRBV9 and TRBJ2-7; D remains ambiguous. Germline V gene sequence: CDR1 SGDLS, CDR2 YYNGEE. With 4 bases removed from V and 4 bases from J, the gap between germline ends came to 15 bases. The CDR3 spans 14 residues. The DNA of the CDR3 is TGTGCCAGCAGCCCTCGTCCCGGCCTATACGAGCAGTACTTC. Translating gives CASSPRPGLYEQYF.

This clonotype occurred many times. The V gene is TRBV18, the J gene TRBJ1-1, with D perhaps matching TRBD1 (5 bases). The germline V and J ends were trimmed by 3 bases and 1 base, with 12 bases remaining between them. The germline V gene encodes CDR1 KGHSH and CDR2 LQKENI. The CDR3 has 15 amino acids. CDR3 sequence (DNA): TGTGCCAGCTCACCGAAGGGGAGACAGAACACTGAAGCTTTCTTT. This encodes CASSPKGRQNTEAFF.

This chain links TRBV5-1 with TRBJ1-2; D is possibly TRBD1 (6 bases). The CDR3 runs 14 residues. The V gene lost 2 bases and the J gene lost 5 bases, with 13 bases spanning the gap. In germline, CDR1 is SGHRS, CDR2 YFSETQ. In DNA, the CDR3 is TGCGCCAGCAGCTTTGACGGGGGCGAGTATGGCTACACCTTC. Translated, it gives CASSFDGGEYGYTF.